This T cell receptor (beta chain) was retrieved from a study of OX40 agonist ivuxolimab in advanced cancers. Overall study context: With a range of about 23 to 90, age averaged approximately 60 years, and more than 75% were male. Study-level points and caveats: Both CD4+ and CD8+ T cell populations in blood had undergone clonal expansion by week 6 at 0.1 to 3.0 mg/kg. Expanded clones belonging to CD8+ T cells outnumbered, on average, those of CD4+.

About this clone itself: Its target is unknown.

The germline V gene encodes CDR1 LNHDA and CDR2 SQIVND (reference sequence). The CDR3 spans 16 residues. Deletions cut 5 bases from V and 2 bases from J, with 19 bases between. The data were produced by immunoSEQ multiplex PCR, yet TCRdb's version contains in-frame clones alone and is incomplete. The sample carries 50,000 to 70,000 clones, roughly 93% recorded once. The sequence came from an adult with an advanced solid tumor such as melanoma, head and neck, liver or kidney cancer. This sample comprised CD4+ or CD8+ T cells sorted from blood, obtained in a trial of the OX40 agonist ivuxolimab. The rearrangement uses TRBV19 and TRBJ2-7; D call uncertain. In DNA, the CDR3 is TGTGCCAGTAGTTACCGTCGTCGCATTTACCCCTACGAGCAGTACTTC. As protein: CASSYRRRIYPYEQYF.